Below, one TCR beta chain is given with its context. Time point noted: newly diagnosed GD, antithyroid drugs for less than 3 months. PBMC-extracted RNA yielded the TCR library. The V segment lost 3 bases and the J segment 0 bases; nucleotides outside the gene matches: 3. This CDR3 has 15 residues. Looked up from germline, CDR1 is KGHSH and CDR2 is LQKENI. This sample was taken from a study of regulatory T cells in long-lasting Graves disease. Study overall: Graves' cases, newly diagnosed, had used antithyroid drugs under 3 months.

iRepertoire HTBI primers and Arm-PCR of CDR3 regions built TCR beta libraries. TCRdb passed the multiplex PCR reads through MiXCR, listing each CDR3 protein once. Of around 320,000 distinct CDR3 sequences in the sample, 16% were seen once. This sample was also put to use in a study of T cells in Graves' hyperthyroidism and ophthalmopathy.

The TCR originated in a man between 35 and 55 years old with Graves disease. The rearrangement uses TRBV18 and TRBJ1-2, with 8 bases fitting TRBD1. Sequencing used peripheral blood mononuclear cells (PBMCs), obtained at new diagnosis, from a patient treated with antithyroid drugs. CDR3 in amino acids: CASSPPGQANYGYTF. CDR3 DNA: TGTGCCAGCTCACCCCCGGGACAGGCTAACTATGGCTACACCTTC.